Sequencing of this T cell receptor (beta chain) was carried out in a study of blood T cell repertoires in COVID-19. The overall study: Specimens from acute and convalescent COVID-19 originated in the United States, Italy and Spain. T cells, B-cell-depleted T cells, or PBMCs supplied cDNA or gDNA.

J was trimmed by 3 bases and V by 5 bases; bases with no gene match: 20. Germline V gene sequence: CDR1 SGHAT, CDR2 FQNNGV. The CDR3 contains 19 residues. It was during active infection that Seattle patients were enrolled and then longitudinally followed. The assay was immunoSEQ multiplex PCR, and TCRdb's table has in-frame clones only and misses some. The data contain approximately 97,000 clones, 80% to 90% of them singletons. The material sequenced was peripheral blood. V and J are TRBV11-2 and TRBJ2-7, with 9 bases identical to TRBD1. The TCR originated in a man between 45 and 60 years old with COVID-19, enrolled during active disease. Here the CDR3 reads CASSRREKHHRGPDYEQYF. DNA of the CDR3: TGTGCCAGCAGCCGTAGGGAGAAGCATCACAGGGGGCCGGACTACGAGCAGTACTTC.